This T cell receptor beta chain was recovered during a study of T cells in Graves' hyperthyroidism and ophthalmopathy. Study information: Peripheral blood was secured at the point of initial diagnosis, before any treatment. Study-level points and caveats: In blood, most of the thyroid clonotypes expanded above 0.001 were also present.

This CDR3 spans 15 amino acids. Germline CDR1 and CDR2: MNHEY and SMNVEV (reference sequence). V shed 5 bases and J 4 bases; nucleotides not matched to a gene: 8. RNA transcripts yielded amplified TCR beta CDR3 regions. Using the HTBI primer set, a first-round RT-PCR was run on the TCR CDR3. TCRdb re-called the multiplex PCR reads with MiXCR, one entry per CDR3 protein. The profile covers about 350,000 distinct CDR3 sequences, with less than 20% appearing a single time and around 15% taken by the ten largest. For the diagnoses, clinical symptoms, serum thyroxine and TRAb, thyroid ultrasound and orbital computed tomography were used. In its sample, this clonotype was seen many times. The antigen remains undetermined.

The rearrangement joins TRBV27 to TRBJ1-5; TRBD1 aligns across 7 bases. Sequenced input: blood. This receptor was obtained from a woman aged 40-49 years with Graves' ophthalmopathy. CDR3 DNA sequence: TGTGCCAGCAGTGTGAACAGGGGTGGTAATCAGCCCCAGCATTTT. Residues: CASSVNRGGNQPQHF.